The clone carrying this T cell receptor beta chain has ten or more counts. From germline, CDR1 is MDHEN and CDR2 SYDVKM. This CDR3 contains 15 residues. Trimming stripped 1 base from V and 5 bases from J, with 15 bases between. These data come from a study of T-cell reconstitution after alpha-beta-depleted transplantation in children. Unique molecular identifiers were used in preparing the TCRbeta library. Using its own MiXCR run on the PCR reads, TCRdb lists one record per CDR3 protein. The table shows about 72,000 distinct CDR3 sequences, with just under 7.5% occurring only once. The chain uses TRBV28 and TRBJ2-7; D is possibly TRBD2 (5 bases). Sequenced here: PBMCs from the stem cell graft donor, sampled from the stem cell graft. The receptor was isolated from a human donor who donated a stem cell graft to a child with acute lymphoblastic leukemia. The CDR3 protein is CASSLFSGYLDEQYF. CDR3 DNA: TGTGCCAGCAGTTTATTCTCGGGGTACCTAGACGAGCAGTACTTC.